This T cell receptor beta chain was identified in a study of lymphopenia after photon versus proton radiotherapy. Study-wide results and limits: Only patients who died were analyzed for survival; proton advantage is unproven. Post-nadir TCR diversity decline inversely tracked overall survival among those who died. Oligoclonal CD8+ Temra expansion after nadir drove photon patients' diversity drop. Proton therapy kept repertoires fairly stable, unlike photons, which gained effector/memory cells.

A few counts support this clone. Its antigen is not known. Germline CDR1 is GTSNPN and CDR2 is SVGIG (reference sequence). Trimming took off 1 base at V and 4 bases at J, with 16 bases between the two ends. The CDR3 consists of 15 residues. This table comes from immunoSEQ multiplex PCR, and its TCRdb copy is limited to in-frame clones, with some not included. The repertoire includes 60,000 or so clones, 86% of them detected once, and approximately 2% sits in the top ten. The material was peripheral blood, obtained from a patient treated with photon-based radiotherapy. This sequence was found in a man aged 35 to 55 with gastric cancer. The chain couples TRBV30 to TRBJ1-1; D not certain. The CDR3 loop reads CAWSGARGSGTEAFF. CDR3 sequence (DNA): TGTGCCTGGAGTGGAGCCCGGGGATCGGGCACTGAAGCTTTCTTT.